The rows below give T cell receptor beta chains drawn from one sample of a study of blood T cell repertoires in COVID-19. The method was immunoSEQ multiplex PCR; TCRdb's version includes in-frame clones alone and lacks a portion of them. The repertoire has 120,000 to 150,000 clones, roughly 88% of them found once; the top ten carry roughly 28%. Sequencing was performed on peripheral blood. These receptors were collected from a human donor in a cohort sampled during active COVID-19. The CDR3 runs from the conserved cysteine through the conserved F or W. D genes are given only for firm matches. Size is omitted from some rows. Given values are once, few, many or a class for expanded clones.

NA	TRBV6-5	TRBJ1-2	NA	CASTAGRFYGYTF	TGTGCCAGCACGGCGGGACGGTTCTATGGCTACACCTTC
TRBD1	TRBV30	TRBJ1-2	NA	CAWGTGATNYGYTF	TGTGCCTGGGGGACAGGGGCCACTAACTATGGCTACACCTTC
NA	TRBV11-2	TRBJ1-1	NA	CASSSGIVTEAFF	TGTGCCAGCAGCTCGGGGATCGTCACTGAAGCTTTCTTT
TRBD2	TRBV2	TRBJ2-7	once	CASRLAVSYEQYF	TGTGCCAGCAGACTAGCGGTCTCCTACGAGCAGTACTTC
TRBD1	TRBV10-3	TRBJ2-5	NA	CAISGMGQGGQETQYF	TGTGCCATCAGTGGGATGGGACAGGGGGGACAAGAGACCCAGTACTTC
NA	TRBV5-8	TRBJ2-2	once	CASSHLRGSVTGELFF	TGTGCCAGCAGCCATTTAAGGGGGTCGGTCACCGGGGAGCTGTTTTTT
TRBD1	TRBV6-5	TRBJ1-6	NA	CASSQPGQGNSPLHF	TGTGCCAGCAGTCAGCCGGGACAGGGGAATTCACCCCTCCACTTT
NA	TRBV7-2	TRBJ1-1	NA	CASSLGLVSTEAFF	TGTGCCAGCAGCTTAGGGTTGGTTAGCACTGAAGCTTTCTTT
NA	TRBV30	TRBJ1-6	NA	CAWSGRQSSYNSPLHF	TGTGCCTGGAGTGGGCGGCAGAGCTCCTATAATTCACCCCTCCACTTT
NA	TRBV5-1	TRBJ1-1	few	CASSRGQNTEAFF	TGCGCCAGCAGCCGGGGACAGAACACTGAAGCTTTCTTT
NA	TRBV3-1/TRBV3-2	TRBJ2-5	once	CASSQAWEEETQYF	TGTGCCAGCAGCCAAGCTTGGGAGGAGGAGACCCAGTACTTC
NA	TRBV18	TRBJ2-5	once	CASSPLGGVGETQYF	TGTGCCAGCTCACCACTGGGGGGAGTAGGAGAGACCCAGTACTTC
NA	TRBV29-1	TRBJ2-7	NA	CSVAHQALYEQYF	TGCAGCGTCGCCCACCAGGCCCTCTACGAGCAGTACTTC
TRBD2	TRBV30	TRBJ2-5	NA	CAWTGLAGGGETQYF	TGTGCCTGGACAGGGCTAGCGGGGGGAGGAGAGACCCAGTACTTC
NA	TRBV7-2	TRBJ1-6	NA	CASSVESSYNSPLHF	TGTGCCAGCAGCGTCGAGAGCTCCTATAATTCACCCCTCCACTTT
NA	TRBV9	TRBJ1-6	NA	CASSVSRDNSPLHF	TGTGCCAGCAGCGTATCGCGTGATAATTCACCCCTCCACTTT
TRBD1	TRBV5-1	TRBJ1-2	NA	CASSSDRAYGYTF	TGCGCCAGCAGCTCCGACAGGGCCTATGGCTACACCTTC
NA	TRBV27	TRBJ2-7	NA	CASSLDRRTYEQYF	TGTGCCAGCAGTTTAGACAGGCGCACCTACGAGCAGTACTTC
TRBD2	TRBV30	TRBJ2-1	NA	CACKGSGGRNEQFF	TGTGCCTGTAAGGGTAGCGGGGGGAGAAATGAGCAGTTCTTC
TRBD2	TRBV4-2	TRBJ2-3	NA	CASSQEGTSGGLRKQYF	TGTGCCAGCAGCCAAGAAGGGACTAGCGGGGGCCTGAGGAAACAGTATTTT